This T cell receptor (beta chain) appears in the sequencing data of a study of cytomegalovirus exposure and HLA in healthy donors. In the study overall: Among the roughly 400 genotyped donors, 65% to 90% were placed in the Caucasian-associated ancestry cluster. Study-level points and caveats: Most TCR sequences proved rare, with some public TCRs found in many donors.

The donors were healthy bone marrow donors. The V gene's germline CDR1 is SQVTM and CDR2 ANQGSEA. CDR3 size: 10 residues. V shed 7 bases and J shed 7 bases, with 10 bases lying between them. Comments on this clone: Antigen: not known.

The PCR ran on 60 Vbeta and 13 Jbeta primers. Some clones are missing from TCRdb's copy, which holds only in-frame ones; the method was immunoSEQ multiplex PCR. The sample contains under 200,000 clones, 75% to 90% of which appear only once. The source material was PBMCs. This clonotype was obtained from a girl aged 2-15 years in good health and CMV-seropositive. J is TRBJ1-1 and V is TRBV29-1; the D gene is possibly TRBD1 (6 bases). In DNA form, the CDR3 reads TGCAGCGGGATACAGGGTGAAGCTTTCTTT. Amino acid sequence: CSGIQGEAFF.